This TCR beta chain was captured by sequencing in a study of cytomegalovirus exposure and HLA in healthy donors. 60 Vbeta and 13 Jbeta primers were used in PCR. The assay was immunoSEQ multiplex PCR, and TCRdb's table has in-frame clones only and misses some. The sample shows 60,000 or so clones, around 92% of them seen only once. The sample comprised PBMCs. The receptor comes from a man aged 25 to 40 in good health and CMV-seropositive.

The CDR3 loop is CASSERQGVKNQPQHF. The CDR3 DNA sequence: TGTGCCAGCAGTGAAAGACAGGGGGTCAAGAATCAGCCCCAGCATTTT. The chain is built from TRBV2 and TRBJ1-5; 9 nucleotides align to TRBD1. The ends lost 2 bases at V and 4 bases at J; junction bases unmatched: 6. Germline loops: CDR1 SNHLY, CDR2 FYNNEI. The CDR3 loop spans 16 amino acids.